Each of the 22 T cell receptor beta chains below was sequenced from the same sample in a study of identical twins' blood T cells. TCRdb passed the 5' RACE reads through MiXCR, listing each CDR3 protein once. The data show 300,000 to 450,000 distinct CDR3 sequences, with roughly 30% seen just once and 5.5% to 7% held by the top ten. The specimen was PBMCs. The origin of the receptors is a woman aged 18-50 years in good health.

This clonotype has only a few counts. The chain couples TRBV29-1 to TRBJ1-6, with TRBD1 matching 7 bases. Trimming took 6 bases from V and 6 from J; bases not matched to a gene: 5. Germline V CDR1 and CDR2: SQVTM, ANQGSEA. The CDR3 is 13 amino acids. The CDR3 DNA reads as TGCAGCGTCCGGGACAGCTTTAATTCACCCCTCCACTTT. Protein sequence: CSVRDSFNSPLHF. Drawing the rest from reference TRBV29-1 and TRBJ1-6, the complete variable domain is SAVISQKPSRDICQRGTSLTIQCQVDSQVTMMFWYRQQPGQSLTLIATANQGSEATYESGFVIDKFPISRPNLTFSTLTVSNMSPEDSSIYLCSVRDSFNSPLHFGNGTRLTVT.

This clonotype was seen at least ten times. V gene TRBV7-9 combines with J gene TRBJ2-3; D not resolved. CDR3 size: 12 residues. Germline V gives CDR1 SEHNR, CDR2 FQNEAQ (reference sequence). The V gene lost 2 bases and the J gene lost 2 bases, with 2 bases spanning the gap. CDR3 in amino acids: CASSLLTDTQYF. CDR3 DNA sequence: TGTGCCAGCAGCTTACTCACAGATACGCAGTATTTT. Together with reference TRBV7-9 and TRBJ2-3, the CDR3 gives the full variable domain: DTGVSQNPRHKITKRGQNVTFRCDPISEHNRLYWYRQTLGQGPEFLTYFQNEAQLEKSRLLSDRFSAERPKGSFSTLEIQRTEQGDSAMYLCASSLLTDTQYFGPGTRLTVL.

This clonotype was detected only a few times. This chain connects TRBV20-1 to TRBJ1-6; D is uncertain. Trimming took off 0 bases at V and 8 bases at J, with 5 bases between the two ends. CDR1 and CDR2 from the germline V gene are DFQATT and SNEGSKA (reference sequence). CDR3 length equals 12 residues. The CDR3 coding sequence is TGCAGTGCTAGAGATGCGGATTCACCCCTCCACTTT. Encoded protein: CSARDADSPLHF.

The chain joins TRBV5-4 to TRBJ2-4; 8 positions match TRBD1. Germline loops: CDR1 SGHNT, CDR2 YYREEE (reference sequence). The V and J ends lost 4 bases and 1 base, in that order; junction bases with no gene match: 10. The CDR3 is made up of 17 amino acids. As DNA, the CDR3 is TGTGCCAGCAGCGGTGACAGGGGATCGGTGGCCAAAAACATTCAGTACTTC. Its translation: CASSGDRGSVAKNIQYF. Together with reference TRBV5-4 and TRBJ2-4, the CDR3 gives the full variable domain: ETGVTQSPTHLIKTRGQQVTLRCSSQSGHNTVSWYQQALGQGPQFIFQYYREEENGRGNFPPRFSGLQFPNYSSELNVNALELDDSALYLCASSGDRGSVAKNIQYFGAGTRLSVL.

This clonotype turned up a few times. The chain combines TRBV29-1 with TRBJ2-1; TRBD2 agrees at 9 bases. The V and J ends lost 7 bases and 8 bases, in that order; junction bases with no gene match: 15. This CDR3 region has 15 residues. Germline V gene sequence: CDR1 SQVTM, CDR2 ANQGSEA. The CDR3 region has the DNA TGCAGCGGCTTCCCCCACGGGACTAGCACCGATGAGCAGTTCTTC. Translation gives CSGFPHGTSTDEQFF.

V usage is TRBV5-8 and J usage is TRBJ2-1; D gene ambiguous. Germline V gene sequence: CDR1 SGHTS, CDR2 YDEGEE. The CDR3 has 14 amino acids. The V end was cut by 5 bases, the J end by 4 bases, with 13 bases between. CDR3 coding DNA: TGTGCCAGCAGATTTCCCGGAGTATACAATGAGCAGTTCTTC. This sequence encodes CASRFPGVYNEQFF.

This clonotype was detected only a few times. This chain links TRBV20-1 with TRBJ1-2; 7 bases fit TRBD1. V shed 7 bases and J 4 bases; nucleotides not matched to a gene: 9. CDR3 size: 13 residues. The V gene's germline CDR1 is DFQATT and CDR2 SNEGSKA (reference sequence). As DNA, the CDR3 is TGCAGTGTTATCCCCGCAGGGGGCTATGGCTACACCTTC. Translated: CSVIPAGGYGYTF.

The chain links TRBV11-2 to TRBJ2-3, with D perhaps TRBD2 (6 bases). The CDR3 extends over 15 amino acids. The V end was cut by 3 bases, the J end by 5 bases, with 15 bases between. The V gene's germline CDR1 is SGHAT and CDR2 FQNNGV. DNA of the CDR3: TGTGCCAGCAGCTTTGGGACTTACAGACGAGATACGCAGTATTTT. It codes for CASSFGTYRRDTQYF.

Details on this clonotype: A read error may produce the germline difference seen at one junction end. The rearrangement joins TRBV29-1 to TRBJ1-1, with unresolved D. Germline assignment: CDR1 SQVTM and CDR2 ANQGSEA. The CDR3 is made up of 12 amino acids. CDR3 region: CGVGPPGTEAFF. The CDR3 bases are TGCGGCGTTGGACCCCCAGGAACTGAAGCTTTCTTT.

A word on this clonotype: The germline gene is not matched at one end of the junction; a read error may be the cause. The chain has TRBV7-2 and TRBJ2-2; 7 bases are shared with TRBD2. CDR1 and CDR2 from the germline V gene are SGHTA and FQGNSA. This CDR3 is 16 amino acids long. CDR3 residues: CAGSRLATSTIGELFF. The CDR3 DNA reads as TGTGCCGGCAGCCGACTCGCGACTAGCACTATCGGGGAGCTGTTTTTT.

This clonotype has a handful of counts. The chain has TRBV21-1 and TRBJ2-1; no check of the table's D call, TRBD1, against the DNA was made. TRBV21-1 is noted as a pseudogene. The CDR3 spans 18 residues. The CDR3 protein is CASSTEPFSGGLYNEQFF. DNA of the CDR3: TGTGCCAGCAGCACCGAACCCTTCAGCGGGGGCCTCTACAATGAGCAGTTCTTC.

In this sample, this clonotype turned up many times. V is TRBV7-9 and J is TRBJ1-2; 11 bases are a match to TRBD1. This CDR3 spans 13 amino acids. Germline lookup yields CDR1 SEHNR and CDR2 FQNEAQ (reference sequence). The trim removed 5 bases at V and 4 bases at J, leaving 0 bases unmatched. The CDR3 sequence: CASSGTGGYGYTF. The CDR3 nucleotides are TGTGCCAGCAGCGGGACAGGGGGCTATGGCTACACCTTC.

The chain has TRBV18 and TRBJ1-2; D is ambiguous. This CDR3 contains 15 residues. Trimming pared 3 bases from V and 4 bases from J, leaving 15 bases between. CDR1 and CDR2 from the germline V gene are KGHSH and LQKENI. CDR3 protein: CASSPRAETFYGYTF. The DNA of the CDR3 is TGTGCCAGCTCACCCCGCGCCGAGACATTCTATGGCTACACCTTC.

This clonotype was detected many times. The rearrangement uses TRBV29-1 and TRBJ1-2, with unresolved D. This CDR3 spans 12 amino acids. CDR1 SQVTM and CDR2 ANQGSEA come from the germline V gene. Trimming stripped 7 bases from V and 4 bases from J, with 13 bases between. The CDR3 is CSARLRGYGYTF. In DNA form, the CDR3 reads TGCAGCGCCCGCCTTCGGGGCTATGGCTACACCTTC.

The chain has TRBV20-1 and TRBJ2-7; 8 nucleotides match TRBD2. This CDR3 spans 15 amino acids. J gave up 3 bases and V 5 bases, and 12 bases lay outside the gene matches. Germline V lookup: CDR1 DFQATT, CDR2 SNEGSKA (reference sequence). The CDR3 DNA sequence: TGCAGTGCTCTACTCGAACTAGCGGTCGACTACGAGCAGTACTTC. It is translated as CSALLELAVDYEQYF.

This chain uses TRBV20-1 with TRBJ2-3; 10 nucleotides line up with TRBD2. J gave up 4 bases and V 7 bases, and 8 bases lay outside the gene matches. The CDR3 sequence is 14 residues long. The germline V gene has CDR1 DFQATT and CDR2 SNEGSKA (reference sequence). CDR3 sequence: CSVTPSGSADTQYF. In nucleotides, the CDR3 is TGCAGTGTTACTCCTAGCGGGAGCGCAGATACGCAGTATTTT.

Details on this clonotype: An end of the junction does not agree with germline; a read error may underlie this. This rearrangement joins TRBV5-1 to TRBJ2-3; 9 bases match TRBD1. The CDR3 consists of 14 residues. The germline CDR1 and CDR2 sequences are SGHRS and YFSETQ. The DNA for the CDR3 is TGCGCCAGCAGCGCGGACAGGGGAGCAGATACTCAGTATTTT. Translated: CASSADRGADTQYF.

About this clonotype itself: One end of the junction is discordant with germline, which a read error may explain. The CDR3 spells CASSLTQGTEAFF. CDR3 sequence (DNA): TGCGCCAGTAGCTTGACACAGGGGACTGAAGCTTTCTTT. This rearrangement joins TRBV5-1 to TRBJ1-1, with 7 bases lining up with TRBD1. In germline, CDR1 is SGHRS, CDR2 YFSETQ. CDR3 length equals 13 residues. Based on the CDR3 plus reference TRBV5-1 and TRBJ1-1, the full variable domain is KAGVTQTPRYLIKTRGQQVTLSCSPISGHRSVSWYQQTPGQGLQFLFEYFSETQRNKGNFPGRFSGRQFSNSRSEMNVSTLELGDSALYLCASSLTQGTEAFFGQGTRLTVV.

The rearrangement uses TRBV19 and TRBJ2-7; 7 positions agree with TRBD1. V was clipped by 3 bases and J by 3 bases; unmatched bases: 2. The CDR3 is made up of 13 amino acids. Germline V lookup: CDR1 LNHDA, CDR2 SQIVND (reference sequence). In DNA form, the CDR3 reads TGTGCCAGTAGTATGGCAGGGGGCTACGAGCAGTACTTC. Its translation is CASSMAGGYEQYF. Using reference TRBV19 and TRBJ2-7 for the parts outside the CDR3, the full variable domain is DGGITQSPKYLFRKEGQNVTLSCEQNLNHDAMYWYRQDPGQGLRLIYYSQIVNDFQKGDIAEGYSVSREKKESFPLTVTSAQKNPTAFYLCASSMAGGYEQYFGPGTRLTVT.

This clonotype was seen many times. The chain employs TRBV11-2 and TRBJ2-3, with TRBD2 identical over 7 bases. The germline V gene has CDR1 SGHAT and CDR2 FQNNGV. V shed 2 bases, J shed 2 bases, and the junction held 13 bases outside the gene matches. There are 18 residues in the CDR3. The CDR3 DNA is TGTGCCAGCAGCTTACCCCTTTGGGGACTACAAAACACAGATACGCAGTATTTT. Residues: CASSLPLWGLQNTDTQYF.

The CDR3 DNA is TGTGCCTCCCCGGGGGGCTATGGCTACACCTTC. Translation: CASPGGYGYTF. The chain couples TRBV30 to TRBJ1-2; tentatively, D is TRBD1 (5 bases). The CDR3 sequence is 11 residues long. The germline V and J ends were trimmed by 7 bases and 4 bases, with 10 bases remaining between them. Germline CDR1 is GTSNPN and CDR2 is SVGIG (reference sequence).

This clonotype was seen more than once but under ten times. The genes are TRBV7-2 and TRBJ1-5, with D unclear. This CDR3 spans 16 amino acids. In germline, CDR1 is SGHTA, CDR2 FQGNSA. V lost 1 base and J 3 bases, leaving 13 bases between the germline ends. The CDR3 is CASSLESQIHNQPQHF. The CDR3, as DNA: TGTGCCAGCAGCTTAGAGTCCCAGATACACAATCAGCCCCAGCATTTT.